A single sample is the source of the 15 T cell receptor beta chains below, sequenced in a study of cytomegalovirus exposure and HLA in healthy donors. TCRdb's table, derived via immunoSEQ multiplex PCR, lists solely in-frame clones and lacks some. The sample shows about 180,000 clones, roughly 86% of them seen only once. The specimen was PBMCs. These TCRs come from a young man in good health and CMV-seropositive.

The chain carries TRBV18 and TRBJ1-2; 8 bases map to TRBD1. Germline lookup yields CDR1 KGHSH and CDR2 LQKENI. This CDR3 contains 16 residues. V was clipped by 2 bases and J by 0 bases; unmatched bases: 5. CDR3: CASSPGTGKANYGYTF. Written as DNA, the CDR3 is TGTGCCAGCTCACCAGGGACAGGCAAAGCTAACTATGGCTACACCTTC.

The V gene is TRBV19, the J gene TRBJ1-5; TRBD1 is a possible D gene (5 bases). Per germline, CDR1 LNHDA and CDR2 SQIVND (reference sequence). Trimming removed 6 bases from V and 7 bases from J, with 19 bases in between. CDR3 length: 15 amino acids. The CDR3 loop is CASRSLWGGGQPQHF. The CDR3 nucleotides read TGTGCCAGTAGATCTCTTTGGGGGGGAGGGCAGCCCCAGCATTTT.

The chain has TRBV30 and TRBJ1-1; D unresolved. The V gene lost 0 bases and the J gene lost 9 bases, with 14 bases spanning the gap. CDR3 length: 13 amino acids. Germline assignment: CDR1 GTSNPN and CDR2 SVGIG (reference sequence). CDR3 sequence (DNA): TGTGCCTGGAGTGTACGAGGCCTCTTCCAAGCTTTCTTT. Amino acid sequence: CAWSVRGLFQAFF.

The chain recombines TRBV4-1 with TRBJ1-1; a weak D match, TRBD1 (5 bases). Germline V gene lookup returns CDR1 MGHRA and CDR2 YSYEKL. Trimming took off 1 base at V and 6 bases at J, with 18 bases between the two ends. CDR3 length: 16 residues. The CDR3 bases are TGCGCCAGCAGCCAAGCCACTACGGGGGTCCTTGCTGAAGCTTTCTTT. Amino acid sequence: CASSQATTGVLAEAFF.

This clone occurred once. The chain joins TRBV4-1 to TRBJ2-1; the match to TRBD2 covers 12 bases. This CDR3 region has 19 residues. With V trimmed by 8 bases and J by 0 bases, 14 bases remained unmatched. In germline, CDR1 is MGHRA, CDR2 YSYEKL. CDR3 loop: CASARGGTSGPYSYNEQFF. The CDR3 DNA reads TGCGCCAGCGCAAGAGGGGGGACTAGCGGGCCTTACTCCTACAATGAGCAGTTCTTC.

DNA of the CDR3: TGTGCCAGCAGTTATAGCTCTAACTATGGCTACACCTTC. Residues: CASSYSSNYGYTF. The chain links TRBV6-5 to TRBJ1-2; D gene unclear. Trimming took 3 bases from V and 0 from J, leaving 5 bases between them. Per germline, CDR1 MNHEY and CDR2 SVGAGI. The CDR3 has 13 residues.

This CDR3 reads CASSLAGGPTTGELFF. CDR3 in DNA: TGTGCCAGCAGCCTAGCGGGAGGACCAACCACCGGGGAGCTGTTTTTT. The gene calls are TRBV7-3 and TRBJ2-2, with 11 bases lining up with TRBD2. The J segment lost 4 bases and the V segment lost 5 bases, leaving 6 bases of the junction unmatched. CDR3 size: 16 residues. CDR1 is SGHTA and CDR2 is FQGTGA in the germline V gene.

The J gene is TRBJ2-7, the V gene TRBV19; TRBD1 aligns across 8 bases. CDR1 is LNHDA and CDR2 is SQIVND in the germline V gene (reference sequence). This CDR3 has 14 amino acids. Trimming at V came to 6 bases and at J to 0 bases, leaving 4 bases not matched to a gene. Here the CDR3 DNA reads TGTGCCAGTAGGACAGGGGCCTACTCCTACGAGCAGTACTTC. This sequence encodes CASRTGAYSYEQYF.

This clone was observed a handful of times. The chain combines TRBV28 with TRBJ2-7; 12 bases are shared with TRBD2. The V and J ends lost 7 bases and 2 bases, in that order; junction bases with no gene match: 9. Germline values: CDR1 MDHEN, CDR2 SYDVKM. This CDR3 comprises 16 residues. CDR3 region: CASISAGLAGPYEQYF. The CDR3 DNA is TGTGCCAGCATCTCTGCCGGACTAGCGGGACCCTACGAGCAGTACTTC.

The chain links TRBV29-1 to TRBJ1-1; the D gene is possibly TRBD1 (5 bases). Germline CDR1 SQVTM, CDR2 ANQGSEA. Trimming took 7 bases from V and 2 from J, leaving 20 bases between them. This CDR3 has 15 amino acids. CDR3 amino acids: CSGGGRGPYNTEAFF. In DNA form, the CDR3 reads TGCAGCGGTGGGGGGAGGGGACCTTATAACACTGAAGCTTTCTTT.

The chain employs TRBV9 and TRBJ2-1, with TRBD2 as a possible D gene (6 bases). Germline CDR1 SGDLS, CDR2 YYNGEE. This CDR3 has 17 residues. V was clipped by 3 bases and J by 5 bases, with 21 bases between them. The CDR3 DNA reads as TGTGCCAGCAGCGAGGCCCCCTCCGGCGGGGTAGACAATGAGCAGTTCTTC. Translating it yields CASSEAPSGGVDNEQFF.

V usage is TRBV27 and J usage is TRBJ2-5, with TRBD2 identical over 11 bases. V was pared by 3 bases and J by 5 bases, with 8 bases of the junction left unmatched. The CDR3 sequence is 16 residues long. Germline-derived CDR1 and CDR2 are MNHEY and SMNVEV (reference sequence). This CDR3 reads CASSFLSGGARETQYF. CDR3 nucleotide sequence: TGTGCCAGCAGTTTCCTTAGCGGGGGGGCACGTGAGACCCAGTACTTC.

The chain employs TRBV27 and TRBJ2-3; no firm D call. The CDR3 is 13 amino acids. Germline-derived CDR1 and CDR2 are MNHEY and SMNVEV (reference sequence). The V and J ends lost 7 bases and 3 bases respectively, with 11 bases between them. The DNA of the CDR3 is TGTGCCAGCACCACAGTCGGAACAGATACGCAGTATTTT. It is translated as CASTTVGTDTQYF.

This sequence joins TRBV5-4 and TRBJ1-1, with D perhaps TRBD1 (5 bases). Germline V gene sequence: CDR1 SGHNT, CDR2 YYREEE (reference sequence). The CDR3 runs 16 residues. Trimming took 0 bases from V and 4 from J, leaving 16 bases between them. CDR3 in DNA: TGTGCCAGCAGCTTGGTGGACCTCAGGGTGGGCACTGAAGCTTTCTTT. Residues: CASSLVDLRVGTEAFF. Filled out from reference TRBV5-4 and TRBJ1-1, the complete variable domain reads ETGVTQSPTHLIKTRGQQVTLRCSSQSGHNTVSWYQQALGQGPQFIFQYYREEENGRGNFPPRFSGLQFPNYSSELNVNALELDDSALYLCASSLVDLRVGTEAFFGQGTRLTVV.

CDR3 residues: CASLGGISYEQYF. The DNA for the CDR3 is TGTGCCAGCCTGGGGGGGATTTCCTACGAGCAGTACTTC. The chain uses TRBV2 and TRBJ2-7; 7 nucleotides align to TRBD2. CDR1 SNHLY and CDR2 FYNNEI come from the germline V gene. V dropped 8 bases and J dropped 1; count of bases not matched to a gene: 5. CDR3 length equals 13 residues.